The present T cell receptor (beta chain) was sequenced within a study of lung T cells in sarcoidosis with Löfgren's syndrome. Study information: Löfgren's syndrome patients were the main repertoire analysis focus. Study outcomes and limitations: TRAV12-1 preferentially paired with TRBV2, with homologous CDR3s. Löfgren's syndrome patients reportedly showed greatest TRAV12-1 and TRBV2 expansion versus controls.

For this clonotype: What it recognizes is unknown.

MiXCR was run by TCRdb on the reads, yielding one entry per CDR3 protein. The sample has about 2,200 distinct CDR3 sequences, under 25% seen once. This CDR3 is 16 amino acids long. The source material was CD4+ T cells from bronchoalveolar lavage. The TCR sequence derives from a human donor with sarcoidosis (Löfgren's syndrome or another form), or a control subject (not recorded which). V and J are TRBV12-3 or TRBV12-4 and TRBJ2-3; 8 bases match TRBD2. CDR3 nucleotide sequence: TGTGCACGCAGTTTAGCGGGGCTAGTAGGCACAGATACGCAGTATTTT. Protein sequence: CARSLAGLVGTDTQYF.